The entry below describes one T cell receptor beta chain. Profiling relied on immunoSEQ multiplex PCR, and the TCRdb table lists in-frame clones only, not all of them. The sample has some 80,000 clones; approximately 94% are singletons. This sample stems from a study of technical replicates of blood from a few donors. What was sequenced was T cells isolated from PBMCs. The TCR was taken from a human donor in good health.

The CDR3 DNA is TGTGCCAGCAGTGACAGTTCGGACCGGGACAGGCCTCTTGATGGCTACACCTTC. Translation: CASSDSSDRDRPLDGYTF. The V call is TRBV6-4, the J call TRBJ1-2; 8 bases match TRBD1. The V segment lost 2 bases and the J segment 6 bases; nucleotides outside the gene matches: 17. This CDR3 is 18 amino acids long. The germline V gene encodes CDR1 MRHNA and CDR2 SNTAGT.